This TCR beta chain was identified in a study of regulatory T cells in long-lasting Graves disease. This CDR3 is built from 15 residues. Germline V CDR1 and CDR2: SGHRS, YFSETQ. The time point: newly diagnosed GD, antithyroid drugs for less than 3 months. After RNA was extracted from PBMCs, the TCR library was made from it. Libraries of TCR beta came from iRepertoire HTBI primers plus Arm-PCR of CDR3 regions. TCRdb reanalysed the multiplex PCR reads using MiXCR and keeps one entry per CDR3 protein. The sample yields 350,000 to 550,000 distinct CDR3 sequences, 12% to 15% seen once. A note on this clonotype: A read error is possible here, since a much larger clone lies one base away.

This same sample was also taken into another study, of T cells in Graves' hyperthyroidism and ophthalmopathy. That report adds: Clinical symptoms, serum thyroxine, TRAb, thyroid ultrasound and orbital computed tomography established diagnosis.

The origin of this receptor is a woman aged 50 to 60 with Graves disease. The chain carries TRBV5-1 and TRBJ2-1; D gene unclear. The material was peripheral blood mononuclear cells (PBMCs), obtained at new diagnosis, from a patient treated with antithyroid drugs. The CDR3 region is CASSLGFPGSYEQFF. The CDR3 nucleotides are TGTGCCAGCAGCTTGGGTTTCCCGGGCTCCTACGAGCAGTTCTTC.